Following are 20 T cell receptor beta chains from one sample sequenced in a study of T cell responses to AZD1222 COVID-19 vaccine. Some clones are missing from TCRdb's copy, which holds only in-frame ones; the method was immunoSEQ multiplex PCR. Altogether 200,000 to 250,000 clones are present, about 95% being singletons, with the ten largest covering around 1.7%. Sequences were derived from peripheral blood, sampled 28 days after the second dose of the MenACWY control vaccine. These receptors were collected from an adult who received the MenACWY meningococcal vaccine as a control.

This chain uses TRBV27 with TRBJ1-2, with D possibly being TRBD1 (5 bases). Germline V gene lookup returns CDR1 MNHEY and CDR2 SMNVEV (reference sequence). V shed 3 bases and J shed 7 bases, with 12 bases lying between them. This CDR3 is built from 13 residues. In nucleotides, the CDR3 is TGTGCCAGCAGTTTTTCCGGGACGGGTGGCTACACCTTC. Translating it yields CASSFSGTGGYTF.

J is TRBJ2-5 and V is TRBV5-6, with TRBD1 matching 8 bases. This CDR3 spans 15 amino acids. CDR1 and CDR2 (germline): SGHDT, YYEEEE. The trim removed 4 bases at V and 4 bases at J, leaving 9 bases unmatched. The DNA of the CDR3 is TGTGCCAGCAGCCTCCCGGACAGGGTCGGAGAGACCCAGTACTTC. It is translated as CASSLPDRVGETQYF.

The CDR3 nucleotides are TGTGCCAGCAGCTTGGGGACTAGAGGGGATACGCAGTATTTT. This gives the protein CASSLGTRGDTQYF. The rearrangement links TRBV7-2 to TRBJ2-3, with 8 nucleotides matching TRBD2. The CDR3 covers 14 residues. The V segment lost 3 bases and the J segment 6 bases; nucleotides outside the gene matches: 5. The V gene's germline CDR1 is SGHTA and CDR2 FQGNSA.

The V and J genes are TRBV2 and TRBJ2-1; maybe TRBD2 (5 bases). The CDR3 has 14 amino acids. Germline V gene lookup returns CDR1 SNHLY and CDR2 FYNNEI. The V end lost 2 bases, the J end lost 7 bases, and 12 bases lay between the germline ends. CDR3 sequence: CASSERTPLNEQFF. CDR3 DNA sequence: TGTGCCAGCAGTGAAAGGACTCCGCTGAATGAGCAGTTCTTC.

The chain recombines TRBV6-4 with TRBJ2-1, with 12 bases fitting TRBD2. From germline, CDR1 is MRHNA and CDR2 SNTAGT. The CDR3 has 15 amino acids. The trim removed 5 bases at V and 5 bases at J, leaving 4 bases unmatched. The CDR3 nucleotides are TGTGCCAGCAGTCGACTAGCGGGGGAGGACAATGAGCAGTTCTTC. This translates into CASSRLAGEDNEQFF.

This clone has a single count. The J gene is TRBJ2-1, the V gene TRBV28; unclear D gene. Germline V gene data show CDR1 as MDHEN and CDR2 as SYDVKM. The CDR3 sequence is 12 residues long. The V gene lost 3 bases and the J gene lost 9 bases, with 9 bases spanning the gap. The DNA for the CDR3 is TGTGCCAGCAGTTTGGTCTCCAGTGAGCAGTTCTTC. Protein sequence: CASSLVSSEQFF.

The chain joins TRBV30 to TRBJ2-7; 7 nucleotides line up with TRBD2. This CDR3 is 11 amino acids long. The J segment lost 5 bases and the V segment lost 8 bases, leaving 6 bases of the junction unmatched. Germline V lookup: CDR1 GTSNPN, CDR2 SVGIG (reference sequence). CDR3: CAGGVEDEQYF. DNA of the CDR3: TGTGCCGGGGGGGTCGAGGACGAGCAGTACTTC.

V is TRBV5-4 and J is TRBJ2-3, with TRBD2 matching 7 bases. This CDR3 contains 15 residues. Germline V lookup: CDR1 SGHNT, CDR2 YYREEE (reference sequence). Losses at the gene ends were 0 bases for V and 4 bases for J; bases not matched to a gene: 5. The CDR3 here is CASSLGAGVADTQYF. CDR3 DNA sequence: TGTGCCAGCAGCTTGGGTGCGGGGGTCGCAGATACGCAGTATTTT.

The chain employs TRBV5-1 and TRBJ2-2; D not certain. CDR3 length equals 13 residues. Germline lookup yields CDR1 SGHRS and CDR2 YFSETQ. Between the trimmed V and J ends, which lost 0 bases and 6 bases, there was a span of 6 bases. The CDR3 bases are TGCGCCAGCAGCTTGGGTGGGGCCGGGGAGCTGTTTTTT. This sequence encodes CASSLGGAGELFF.

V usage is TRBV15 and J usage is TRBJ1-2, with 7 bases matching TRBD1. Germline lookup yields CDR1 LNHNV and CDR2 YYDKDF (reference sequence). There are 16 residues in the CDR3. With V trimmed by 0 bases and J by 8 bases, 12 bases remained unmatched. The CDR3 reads CATSRDRPGGVRGYTF. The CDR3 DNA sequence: TGTGCCACCAGCAGAGATCGGCCAGGGGGGGTGCGCGGCTACACCTTC.

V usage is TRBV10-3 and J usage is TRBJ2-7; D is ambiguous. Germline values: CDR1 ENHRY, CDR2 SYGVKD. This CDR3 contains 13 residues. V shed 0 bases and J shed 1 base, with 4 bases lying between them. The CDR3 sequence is CAISESRSYEQYF. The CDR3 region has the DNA TGTGCCATCAGTGAGTCGCGATCCTACGAGCAGTACTTC.

The CDR3 region has the DNA TGTGCCAGCAGCCAAGATGGGCGGTCCAACGGGGATGAGCAGTTCTTC. Protein product: CASSQDGRSNGDEQFF. This chain joins TRBV3-1 (or the pseudogene TRBV3-2) and TRBJ2-1; D is possibly TRBD2 (5 bases). V lost 0 bases, J lost 8 bases, and 17 bases lay in between. CDR1 LGHDT and CDR2 YNNKEL come from the germline V gene (reference sequence). The CDR3 loop spans 16 amino acids.

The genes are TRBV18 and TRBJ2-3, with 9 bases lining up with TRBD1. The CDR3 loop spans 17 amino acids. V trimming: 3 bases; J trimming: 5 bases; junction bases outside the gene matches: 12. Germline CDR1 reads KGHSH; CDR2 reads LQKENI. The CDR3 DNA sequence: TGTGCCAGCTCACCCTTATCCGGGACAGGGTTACTAGATACGCAGTATTTT. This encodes CASSPLSGTGLLDTQYF.

CDR3 sequence reads: CASSYSNVWGAEAFF. As DNA, the CDR3 is TGTGCCAGCAGTTACTCGAATGTGTGGGGCGCTGAAGCTTTCTTT. The rearrangement joins TRBV6-5 to TRBJ1-1; a possible D gene is TRBD1 (5 bases). This CDR3 is built from 15 residues. V gave up 0 bases and J gave up 6 bases, with 14 bases separating them. Germline CDR1 MNHEY, CDR2 SVGAGI.

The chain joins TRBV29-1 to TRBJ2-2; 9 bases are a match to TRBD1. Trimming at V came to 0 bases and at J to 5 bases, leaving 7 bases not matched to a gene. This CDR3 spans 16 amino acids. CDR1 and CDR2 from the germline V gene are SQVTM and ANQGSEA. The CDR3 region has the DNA TGCAGCGTTGAAGATAGGGGACAGGGAGGTACCGGGGAGCTGTTTTTT. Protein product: CSVEDRGQGGTGELFF.

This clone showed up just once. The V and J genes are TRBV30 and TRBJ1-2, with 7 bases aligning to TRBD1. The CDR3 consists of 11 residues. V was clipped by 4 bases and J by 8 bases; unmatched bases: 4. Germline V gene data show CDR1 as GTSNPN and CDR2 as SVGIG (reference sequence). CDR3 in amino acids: CAWTQGDGYTF. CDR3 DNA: TGTGCCTGGACCCAGGGGGACGGCTACACCTTC. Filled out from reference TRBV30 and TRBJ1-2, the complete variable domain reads SQTIHQWPATLVQPVGSPLSLECTVEGTSNPNLYWYRQAAGRGLQLLFYSVGIGQISSEVPQNLSASRPQDRQFILSSKKLLLSDSGFYLCAWTQGDGYTFGSGTRLTVV.

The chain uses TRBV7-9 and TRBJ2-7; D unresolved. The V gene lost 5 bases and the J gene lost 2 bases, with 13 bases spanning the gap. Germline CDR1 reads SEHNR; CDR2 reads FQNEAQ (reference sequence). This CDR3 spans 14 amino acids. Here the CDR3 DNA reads TGTGCCAGCAGCCCAACGACCCGAGCCTACGAGCAGTACTTC. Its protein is CASSPTTRAYEQYF.

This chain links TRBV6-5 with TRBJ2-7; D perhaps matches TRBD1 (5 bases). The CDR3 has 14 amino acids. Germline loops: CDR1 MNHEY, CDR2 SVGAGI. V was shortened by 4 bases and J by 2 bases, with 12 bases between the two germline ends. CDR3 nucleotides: TGTGCCAGCAGTTCCTTGGCGGACACCTACGAGCAGTACTTC. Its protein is CASSSLADTYEQYF.

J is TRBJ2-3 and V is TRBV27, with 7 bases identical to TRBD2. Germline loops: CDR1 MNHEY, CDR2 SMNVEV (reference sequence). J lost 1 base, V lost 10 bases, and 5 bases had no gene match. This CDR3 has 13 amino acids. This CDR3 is CATGLAGTDTQYF. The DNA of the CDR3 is TGTGCCACCGGGCTAGCGGGCACAGATACGCAGTATTTT.

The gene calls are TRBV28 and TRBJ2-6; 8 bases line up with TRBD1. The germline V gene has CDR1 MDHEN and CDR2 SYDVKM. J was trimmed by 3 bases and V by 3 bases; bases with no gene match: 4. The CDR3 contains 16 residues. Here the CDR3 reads CASSLDRVGGANVLTF. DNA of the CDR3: TGTGCCAGCAGTTTGGACAGGGTCGGTGGGGCCAACGTCCTGACTTTC. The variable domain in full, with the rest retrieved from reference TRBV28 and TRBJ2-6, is DVKVTQSSRYLVKRTGEKVFLECVQDMDHENMFWYRQDPGLGLRLIYFSYDVKMKEKGDIPEGYSVSREKKERFSLILESASTNQTSMYLCASSLDRVGGANVLTFGAGSRLTVL.